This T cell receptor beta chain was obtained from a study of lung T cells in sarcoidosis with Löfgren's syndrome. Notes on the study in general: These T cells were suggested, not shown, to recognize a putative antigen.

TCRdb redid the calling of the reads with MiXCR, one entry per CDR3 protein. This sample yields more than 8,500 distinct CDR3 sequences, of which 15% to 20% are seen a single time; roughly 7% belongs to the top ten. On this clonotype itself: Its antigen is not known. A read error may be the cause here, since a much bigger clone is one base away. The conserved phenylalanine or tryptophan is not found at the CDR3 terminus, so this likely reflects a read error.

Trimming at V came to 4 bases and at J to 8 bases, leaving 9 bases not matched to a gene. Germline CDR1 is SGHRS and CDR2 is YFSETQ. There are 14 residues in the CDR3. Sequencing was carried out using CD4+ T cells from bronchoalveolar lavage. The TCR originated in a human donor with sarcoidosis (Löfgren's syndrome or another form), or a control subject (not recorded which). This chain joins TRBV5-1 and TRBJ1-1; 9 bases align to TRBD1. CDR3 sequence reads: CASSPRTGATEAFL. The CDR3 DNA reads TGCGCCAGCAGCCCTCGGACAGGGGCTACGGAAGCTTTCCTT.